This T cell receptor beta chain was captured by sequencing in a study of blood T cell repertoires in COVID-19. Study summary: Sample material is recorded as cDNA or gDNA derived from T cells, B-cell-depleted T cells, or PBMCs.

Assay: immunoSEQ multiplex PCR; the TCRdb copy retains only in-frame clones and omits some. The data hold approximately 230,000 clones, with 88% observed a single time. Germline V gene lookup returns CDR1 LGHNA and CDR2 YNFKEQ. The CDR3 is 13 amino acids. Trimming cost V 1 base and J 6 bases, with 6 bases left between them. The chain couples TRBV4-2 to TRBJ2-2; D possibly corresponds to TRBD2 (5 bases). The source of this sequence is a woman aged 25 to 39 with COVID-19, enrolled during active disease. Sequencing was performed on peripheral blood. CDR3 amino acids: CASSQVAPGELFF. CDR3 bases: TGTGCCAGCAGCCAAGTAGCGCCCGGGGAGCTGTTTTTT.